Below, 22 T cell receptor beta chains from the same sample are listed, as sequenced in a study of T cell changes during pregnancy in multiple sclerosis. Sequenced by immunoSEQ multiplex PCR; TCRdb stores in-frame clones only, minus some. The table shows approximately 63,000 clones, with 91% occurring only once. The sample was peripheral blood, taken in the third trimester of pregnancy. These receptors were obtained from a female donor in good health, enrolled as a control in a pregnancy study.

The rearrangement uses TRBV28 and TRBJ2-4; no reliable D call. The V gene lost 8 bases and the J gene lost 14 bases, with 13 bases spanning the gap. The CDR3 extends over 10 amino acids. From germline, CDR1 is MDHEN and CDR2 SYDVKM. CDR3 sequence (DNA): TGTGCCAGCGGCGGATTAGCCAAGTACTTC. Translation: CASGGLAKYF. Filled out from reference TRBV28 and TRBJ2-4, the complete variable domain reads DVKVTQSSRYLVKRTGEKVFLECVQDMDHENMFWYRQDPGLGLRLIYFSYDVKMKEKGDIPEGYSVSREKKERFSLILESASTNQTSMYLCASGGLAKYFGAGTRLSVL.

This rearrangement joins TRBV6-5 to TRBJ2-1; D possibly corresponds to TRBD2 (5 bases). V dropped 6 bases and J dropped 8 bases, with 11 bases sitting between them. The CDR3 contains 12 residues. CDR1 is MNHEY and CDR2 is SVGAGI in the germline V gene. This CDR3 is CASSRMRDEQFF. CDR3 in DNA: TGTGCCAGCAGCCGCATGAGGGATGAGCAGTTCTTC.

This chain joins TRBV7-6 and TRBJ1-1, with TRBD1 as a possible D gene (5 bases). V was pared by 6 bases and J by 1 base, with 9 bases between. Germline V CDR1 and CDR2: SGHVS, FNYEAQ. This CDR3 is 13 amino acids long. CDR3 sequence: CASRHTGNTEAFF. DNA for the CDR3: TGTGCCAGCAGGCACACAGGGAACACTGAAGCTTTCTTT.

The chain is built from TRBV30 and TRBJ1-1, with 7 bases identical to TRBD1. CDR1 is GTSNPN, CDR2 SVGIG, per germline (reference sequence). This CDR3 spans 15 amino acids. V lost 5 bases to trimming and J lost 1 base; unmatched junction nucleotides: 10. DNA for the CDR3: TGTGCCTGGGAACCACAGGGGTTTGGGAACACTGAAGCTTTCTTT. This encodes CAWEPQGFGNTEAFF. Drawing the rest from reference TRBV30 and TRBJ1-1, the complete variable domain is SQTIHQWPATLVQPVGSPLSLECTVEGTSNPNLYWYRQAAGRGLQLLFYSVGIGQISSEVPQNLSASRPQDRQFILSSKKLLLSDSGFYLCAWEPQGFGNTEAFFGQGTRLTVV.

This clone has a handful of counts. The rearrangement links TRBV27 to TRBJ1-1; 9 bases are shared with TRBD1. Germline CDR1 is MNHEY and CDR2 is SMNVEV (reference sequence). The CDR3 is 16 residues long. J lost 0 bases, V lost 5 bases, and 7 bases had no gene match. CDR3 residues: CASSTLRTGVNTEAFF. CDR3 sequence (DNA): TGTGCCAGCAGTACCCTCCGGACAGGGGTGAACACTGAAGCTTTCTTT.

The CDR3 DNA is TGTGCCAGCTCGGGGACAGGTTTTGGTACCGGGGAGCTGTTTTTT. Translation: CASSGTGFGTGELFF. The gene calls are TRBV18 and TRBJ2-2; 8 nucleotides match TRBD1. CDR3 length equals 15 residues. Losses at the gene ends were 6 bases for V and 5 bases for J; bases not matched to a gene: 8. Germline V gene lookup returns CDR1 KGHSH and CDR2 LQKENI. Filled out from reference TRBV18 and TRBJ2-2, the complete variable domain reads NAGVMQNPRHLVRRRGQEARLRCSPMKGHSHVYWYRQLPEEGLKFMVYLQKENIIDESGMPKERFSAEFPKEGPSILRIQQVVRGDSAAYFCASSGTGFGTGELFFGEGSRLTVL.

This clone was seen a handful of times. V and J are TRBV19 and TRBJ1-6, with a tentative D call TRBD1 (6 bases). Germline values: CDR1 LNHDA, CDR2 SQIVND (reference sequence). The CDR3 spans 16 residues. The V and J ends lost 1 base and 7 bases respectively, with 14 bases between them. The CDR3 nucleotides read TGTGCCAGTAGTATAGTTCCGGGACATGAGAATTCACCCCTCCACTTT. Translating it yields CASSIVPGHENSPLHF.

The chain links TRBV18 to TRBJ1-2; 7 bases fit TRBD1. Germline values: CDR1 KGHSH, CDR2 LQKENI. V was clipped by 3 bases and J by 3 bases; unmatched bases: 10. The CDR3 contains 16 residues. CDR3 sequence: CASSPNLRDRHYGYTF. CDR3 nucleotides: TGTGCCAGCTCACCCAACCTGAGGGACAGACACTATGGCTACACCTTC.

The genes are TRBV7-8 and TRBJ2-7, with D unclear. Trimming shortened V by 6 bases and J by 2 bases, and 11 bases separated the two germline ends. CDR3 size: 13 residues. Germline CDR1 reads SGHVS; CDR2 reads FQNEAQ. CDR3 in DNA: TGTGCCAGCAGGGCCTTGCACGCCTACGAGCAGTACTTC. Amino acid sequence: CASRALHAYEQYF.

V and J are TRBV27 and TRBJ2-7; no reliable D call. CDR1 and CDR2 (germline): MNHEY, SMNVEV (reference sequence). Trimming pared 0 bases from V and 7 bases from J, leaving 10 bases between. The CDR3 consists of 13 residues. The CDR3 DNA reads as TGTGCCAGCAGTTTATCCTGGGTGAGGGAGCAGTACTTC. Translating gives CASSLSWVREQYF.

V is TRBV6-4 and J is TRBJ2-2; 10 bases line up with TRBD1. The CDR3 consists of 16 residues. Germline lookup yields CDR1 MRHNA and CDR2 SNTAGT. Trimming took 5 bases from V and 4 from J; bases not matched to a gene: 7. The CDR3 sequence is CASSRGQGVITGELFF. The CDR3, as DNA: TGTGCCAGCAGTCGCGGACAGGGGGTAATCACCGGGGAGCTGTTTTTT.

The chain links TRBV15 to TRBJ1-2; D is unclear. The CDR3 length is 15 residues. The germline CDR1 and CDR2 sequences are LNHNV and YYDKDF (reference sequence). Trimming shortened V by 0 bases and J by 6 bases, and 14 bases separated the two germline ends. The CDR3 DNA follows: TGTGCCACCAGCAGAGATCGGGAGGGTATGAATGGCTACACCTTC. Translated, it gives CATSRDREGMNGYTF.

The chain has TRBV6-5 and TRBJ2-7; 11 bases fit TRBD1. The CDR3 length is 16 residues. Germline values: CDR1 MNHEY, CDR2 SVGAGI. V trimming: 2 bases; J trimming: 4 bases; junction bases outside the gene matches: 7. CDR3 sequence reads: CASSYQGQGAMYEQYF. CDR3 DNA sequence: TGTGCCAGCAGTTACCAAGGACAGGGGGCTATGTACGAGCAGTACTTC.

This rearrangement joins TRBV18 to TRBJ2-7; 8 nucleotides match TRBD2. The CDR3 extends over 17 amino acids. V dropped 3 bases and J dropped 4; count of bases not matched to a gene: 14. Germline V lookup: CDR1 KGHSH, CDR2 LQKENI. Written as DNA, the CDR3 is TGTGCCAGCTCACCCCAGGTACCCAGCGGGAGCTGGTACGAGCAGTACTTC. Translating gives CASSPQVPSGSWYEQYF. Looking up the rest from reference TRBV18 and TRBJ2-7 gives the full variable domain: NAGVMQNPRHLVRRRGQEARLRCSPMKGHSHVYWYRQLPEEGLKFMVYLQKENIIDESGMPKERFSAEFPKEGPSILRIQQVVRGDSAAYFCASSPQVPSGSWYEQYFGPGTRLTVT.

The V call is TRBV27, the J call TRBJ1-6; 9 bases align to TRBD1. The trim removed 4 bases at V and 0 bases at J, leaving 7 bases unmatched. Germline CDR1 and CDR2: MNHEY and SMNVEV (reference sequence). The CDR3 loop spans 18 amino acids. In DNA, the CDR3 is TGTGCCAGCAGTTCTCGGACAGGGGCGAGCTCCTATAATTCACCCCTCCACTTT. Its translation: CASSSRTGASSYNSPLHF.

The chain combines TRBV6-6 with TRBJ1-2; 8 bases match TRBD1. Germline loops: CDR1 MNHNY, CDR2 SVGAGI (reference sequence). The junction had 4 bases not matched to a gene; V was cut back by 5 bases and J by 2 bases. This CDR3 is built from 14 residues. CDR3 in amino acids: CASSPRDRNYGYTF. The DNA of the CDR3 is TGTGCCAGCAGTCCCCGGGACAGGAACTATGGCTACACCTTC.

The chain recombines TRBV2 with TRBJ2-7, with TRBD2 matching over 8 bases. Trimming at V came to 5 bases and at J to 7 bases, leaving 7 bases not matched to a gene. CDR1 is SNHLY and CDR2 is FYNNEI in the germline V gene. This CDR3 is 13 amino acids long. CDR3 nucleotide sequence: TGTGCCAGCAGTCCGGGGACTAGACGTGAGCAGTACTTC. Protein sequence: CASSPGTRREQYF. Filled out from reference TRBV2 and TRBJ2-7, the complete variable domain reads EPEVTQTPSHQVTQMGQEVILRCVPISNHLYFYWYRQILGQKVEFLVSFYNNEISEKSEIFDDQFSVERPDGSNFTLKIRSTKLEDSAMYFCASSPGTRREQYFGPGTRLTVT.

The chain combines TRBV7-3 with TRBJ1-1, with 8 bases that match TRBD1. V lost 3 bases, J lost 4 bases, and 4 bases stayed unmatched. The CDR3 sequence is 14 residues long. Germline values: CDR1 SGHTA, CDR2 FQGTGA. The CDR3: CASSLTGVGTEAFF. CDR3 DNA sequence: TGTGCCAGCAGCTTGACAGGGGTGGGCACTGAAGCTTTCTTT.

This chain links TRBV7-8 with TRBJ2-7; D not certain. Germline V gene sequence: CDR1 SGHVS, CDR2 FQNEAQ. V was cut by 5 bases and J by 6 bases, with 17 bases left in between. This CDR3 contains 14 residues. CDR3 sequence reads: CASSRIMANREQYF. The CDR3 nucleotides are TGTGCCAGCAGCCGAATCATGGCCAATCGCGAGCAGTACTTC.

The chain uses TRBV7-8 and TRBJ2-3; 8 bases line up with TRBD1. Germline values: CDR1 SGHVS, CDR2 FQNEAQ. This CDR3 comprises 15 residues. V lost 7 bases, J lost 2 bases, and 8 bases stayed unmatched. The CDR3 coding sequence is TGTGCCAGCAAACCCGGGACAGGTAACACAGATACGCAGTATTTT. As protein: CASKPGTGNTDTQYF.

This chain links TRBV16 with TRBJ2-5; 8 bases align to TRBD2. This CDR3 has 14 amino acids. Germline CDR1 and CDR2: KGHSY and FQNENV. V dropped 4 bases and J dropped 4; count of bases not matched to a gene: 5. The CDR3 region has the DNA TGTGCCAGCAGCCCCTGGACTAGCCGAGAGACCCAGTACTTC. Its translation: CASSPWTSRETQYF.

The chain combines TRBV2 with TRBJ1-2; D gene uncertain. The CDR3 covers 13 residues. Between the trimmed V and J ends, which lost 3 bases and 5 bases, there was a span of 10 bases. Germline V gene data show CDR1 as SNHLY and CDR2 as FYNNEI. DNA of the CDR3: TGTGCCAGCAGTGATCCGGGGTCATATGGCTACACCTTC. Protein: CASSDPGSYGYTF. The full variable domain, in which reference TRBV2 and TRBJ1-2 provide the parts outside the CDR3, is EPEVTQTPSHQVTQMGQEVILRCVPISNHLYFYWYRQILGQKVEFLVSFYNNEISEKSEIFDDQFSVERPDGSNFTLKIRSTKLEDSAMYFCASSDPGSYGYTFGSGTRLTVV.